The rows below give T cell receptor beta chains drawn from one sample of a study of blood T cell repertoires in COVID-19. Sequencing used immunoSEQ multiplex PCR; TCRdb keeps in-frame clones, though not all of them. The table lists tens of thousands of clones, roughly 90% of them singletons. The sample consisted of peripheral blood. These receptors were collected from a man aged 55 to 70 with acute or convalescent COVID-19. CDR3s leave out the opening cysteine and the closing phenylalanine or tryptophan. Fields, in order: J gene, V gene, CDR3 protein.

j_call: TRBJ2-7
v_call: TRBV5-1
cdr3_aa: ASSSVGAYSGDEQY

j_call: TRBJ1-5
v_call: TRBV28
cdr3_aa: ASSLRLTGHNQPQH

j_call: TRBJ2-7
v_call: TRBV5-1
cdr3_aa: ASSPGRAEQY

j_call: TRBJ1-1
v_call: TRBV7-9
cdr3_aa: ASSPYRETKDTEAF

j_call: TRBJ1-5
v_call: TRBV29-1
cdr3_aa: SVGSGTGDQPQH

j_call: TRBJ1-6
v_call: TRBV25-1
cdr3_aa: ASRDTGVRNSPLH

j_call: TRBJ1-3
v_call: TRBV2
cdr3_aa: ASNRVGNTIY

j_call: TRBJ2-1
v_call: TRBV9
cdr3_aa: ASSVEARYNEQF

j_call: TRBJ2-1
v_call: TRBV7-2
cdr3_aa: ASSSDRTLGNEQF

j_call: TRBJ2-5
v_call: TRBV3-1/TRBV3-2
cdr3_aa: ASSPGQQETQY

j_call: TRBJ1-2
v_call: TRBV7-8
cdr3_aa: ASSLQTGDLYGYT

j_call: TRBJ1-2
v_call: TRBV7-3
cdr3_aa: ASSSQQGGQGYT

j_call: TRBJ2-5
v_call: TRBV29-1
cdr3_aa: SVDRGQGETQY

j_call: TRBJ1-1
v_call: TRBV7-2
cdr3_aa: ASSLLGGGQHTEAF

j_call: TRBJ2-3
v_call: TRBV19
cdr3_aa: ASKSGLAGTDTQY

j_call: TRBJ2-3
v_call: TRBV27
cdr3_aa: ASSSTSVGPSGTQY

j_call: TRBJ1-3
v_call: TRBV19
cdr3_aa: ASSITGGTGNTIY

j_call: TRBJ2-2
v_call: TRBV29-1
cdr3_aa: SVEYPPGGELF

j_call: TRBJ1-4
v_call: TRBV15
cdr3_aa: ATSRDPGTGGEKLF

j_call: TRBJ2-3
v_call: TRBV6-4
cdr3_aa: ASSSGLAGGPDTQY

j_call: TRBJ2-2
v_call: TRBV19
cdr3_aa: ASAPGGHTGELF

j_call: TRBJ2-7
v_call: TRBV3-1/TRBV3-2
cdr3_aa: ASRSPGLGQY

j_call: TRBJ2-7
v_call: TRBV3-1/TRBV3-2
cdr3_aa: ASSRDTLSEWEQY

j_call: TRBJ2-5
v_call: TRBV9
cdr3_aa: ASSPGGGSGYGETQY

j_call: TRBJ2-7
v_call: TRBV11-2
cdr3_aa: ASSFGTSGVYEQY

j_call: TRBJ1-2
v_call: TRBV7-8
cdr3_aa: ASSLPGQGSHGYT

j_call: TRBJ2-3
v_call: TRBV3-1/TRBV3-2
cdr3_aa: ASSHNPGGVATQY

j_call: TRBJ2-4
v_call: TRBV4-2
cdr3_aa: ASSQDRQGARNIQY

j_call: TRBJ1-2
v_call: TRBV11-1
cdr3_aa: ASSQGQSVNYGYT

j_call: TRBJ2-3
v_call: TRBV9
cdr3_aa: ASSAGQGGPPTSTDTQY

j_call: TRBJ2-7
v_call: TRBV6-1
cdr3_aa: ASSEALRSSGLPYEQY

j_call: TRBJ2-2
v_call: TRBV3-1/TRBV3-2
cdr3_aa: ASSQGITGKFTNTGELF

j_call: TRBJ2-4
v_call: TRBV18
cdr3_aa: ASSPDKGLVLAKNIQY

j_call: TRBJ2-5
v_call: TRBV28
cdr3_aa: ASLPAIPVAGEGKETQY

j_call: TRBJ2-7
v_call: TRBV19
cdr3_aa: ASSRTGLSYEQY

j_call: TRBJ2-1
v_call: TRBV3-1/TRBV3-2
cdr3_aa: ASVAGGVDNEQF

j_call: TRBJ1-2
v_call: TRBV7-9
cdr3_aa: ASSLDSYGYT

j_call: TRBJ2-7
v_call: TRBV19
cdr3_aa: ASSPTGGSYEQY

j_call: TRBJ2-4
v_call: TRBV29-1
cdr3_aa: SASLTGLDIQY

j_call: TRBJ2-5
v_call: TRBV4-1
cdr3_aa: ASSRPERETQY

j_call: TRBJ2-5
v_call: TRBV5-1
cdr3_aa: ASSFKQETQY

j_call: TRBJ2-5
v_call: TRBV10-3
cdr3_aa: AISPLAGVETQY

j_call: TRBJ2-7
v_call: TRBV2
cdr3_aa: ASTQDRDSEQY

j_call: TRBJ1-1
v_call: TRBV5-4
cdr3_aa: ASTPPVLSGKAF

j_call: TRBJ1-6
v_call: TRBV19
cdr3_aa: ATAGQLNSPLH

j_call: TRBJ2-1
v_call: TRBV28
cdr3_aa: ASSFGTSATNEQF

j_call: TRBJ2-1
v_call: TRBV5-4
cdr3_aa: ASSLGGESYNEQF

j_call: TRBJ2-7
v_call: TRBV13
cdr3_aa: ASSLRGRYEQY

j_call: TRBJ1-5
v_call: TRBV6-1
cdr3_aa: ASSEPQGFQPQH

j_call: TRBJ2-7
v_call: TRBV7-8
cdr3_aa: ASSYNREIYEQY

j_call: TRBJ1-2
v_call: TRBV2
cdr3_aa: ASSLDRAGDGYT

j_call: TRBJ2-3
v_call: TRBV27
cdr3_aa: ASSLSQRRTDTQY

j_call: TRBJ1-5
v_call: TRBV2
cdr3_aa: ASSEGGHTREPQH

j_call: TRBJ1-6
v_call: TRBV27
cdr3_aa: ASSLGQGYNSPLH

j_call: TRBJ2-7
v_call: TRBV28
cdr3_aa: ASSLGTGLRAISYEQY